This paragraph covers one TCR beta chain sequence. Isolated RNA was reverse transcribed into cDNA used as the sequencing template. Produced via immunoSEQ multiplex PCR; TCRdb's table is partial and in-frame only. Altogether approximately 89,000 clones are present, about 51% being singletons, with the ten largest covering roughly 6%. The V end lost 4 bases, the J end lost 2 bases, and 12 bases lay between the germline ends. The length of the CDR3 is 13 residues. The germline gives CDR1 GTSNPN, CDR2 SVGIG (reference sequence). The data are from a study of CD8+ T cells in alopecia areata. This receptor was obtained from a human donor with alopecia areata. This sequence joins TRBV30 and TRBJ2-7, with a weak D call TRBD1 (5 bases). The source material was NKG2D-high CD8+ T cells sorted from blood. The CDR3 loop reads CAWKTGQPYEQYF. The CDR3 DNA reads TGTGCCTGGAAGACCGGACAACCCTACGAGCAGTACTTC.